A selection of T cell receptor beta chains follows, all from one sample in a study of patients and donors after allogeneic stem cell transplantation. TCRdb re-called the RT-PCR reads through MiXCR, storing one row per CDR3 protein. Here the sample spans approximately 170,000 distinct CDR3 sequences, 24% being singletons. The sample was blood, either unsorted or a sorted T cell fraction (not recorded which). These receptors all come from a human donor who was either an allogeneic HSCT recipient or a stem cell or donor lymphocyte infusion donor (not recorded which). It is not recorded whose cells these are; they may come from a transplant donor. Both conserved end residues are part of each CDR3. Each record gives: CDR3 protein, CDR3 DNA, D gene, V gene, J gene, clone size. The D gene is left open where the match is weak. Clone sizes are given selectively: once, few, many, or a class where the clone is expanded.

CDR3: CATSRTLGTEAFF
DNA: TGTGCCACCAGCAGAACCTTGGGGACTGAAGCTTTCTTT
D: .
V: TRBV15
J: TRBJ1-1
size: .

CDR3: CASRVINLGTEAFF
DNA: TGTGCCAGCAGGGTGATAAACTTGGGCACTGAAGCTTTCTTT
D: .
V: TRBV7-9
J: TRBJ1-1
size: .

CDR3: CASCLGQVGNTEAFF
DNA: TGTGCCAGCTGCTTAGGTCAGGTTGGGAACACTGAAGCTTTCTTT
D: .
V: TRBV7-8
J: TRBJ1-1
size: .

CDR3: CASSNFPGLPYNEQFF
DNA: TGTGCCAGCAGTAACTTTCCGGGACTCCCCTACAATGAGCAGTTCTTC
D: .
V: TRBV12-3/TRBV12-4
J: TRBJ2-1
size: few

CDR3: CASSPTSGKADTQYF
DNA: TGTGCCAGCAGCCCGACTAGCGGGAAGGCAGATACGCAGTATTTT
D: TRBD2
V: TRBV11-3
J: TRBJ2-3
size: few

CDR3: CASSLLGTGAYEQYF
DNA: TGTGCCAGCAGTTTATTAGGGACAGGGGCCTACGAGCAGTACTTC
D: TRBD1
V: TRBV27
J: TRBJ2-7
size: few

CDR3: CAWDNSNQPQHF
DNA: TGTGCCTGGGACAATAGCAATCAGCCCCAGCATTTT
D: .
V: TRBV30
J: TRBJ1-5
size: few

CDR3: CASRREWNTQYF
DNA: TGTGCCAGCCGACGGGAGTGGAATACGCAGTATTTT
D: .
V: TRBV12-3/TRBV12-4
J: TRBJ2-3
size: few

CDR3: CATSDPWGFYNEQFF
DNA: TGTGCCACCAGTGATCCATGGGGGTTCTACAATGAGCAGTTCTTC
D: .
V: TRBV24-1
J: TRBJ2-1
size: few

CDR3: CASSLVLAAYEQYF
DNA: TGCGCCAGCAGCTTGGTGCTAGCGGCCTACGAGCAGTACTTC
D: TRBD2
V: TRBV5-1
J: TRBJ2-7
size: .

CDR3: CASSTGPRTQYF
DNA: TGTGCCAGCAGTACAGGGCCTAGGACCCAGTACTTC
D: .
V: TRBV6-6
J: TRBJ2-5
size: .

CDR3: CASSSGQGLTYEQYF
DNA: TGTGCCAGCAGTTCGGGACAGGGTTTAACCTACGAGCAGTACTTC
D: TRBD1
V: TRBV12-3/TRBV12-4
J: TRBJ2-7
size: .

CDR3: CASSRRASGPTDTQYF
DNA: TGTGCCAGCAGCCGGCGGGCTAGCGGGCCCACAGATACGCAGTATTTT
D: TRBD2
V: TRBV7-2
J: TRBJ2-3
size: once

CDR3: CASSQDGQGDGYTF
DNA: TGTGCCAGCAGCCAAGATGGACAGGGGGATGGCTACACCTTC
D: TRBD1
V: TRBV4-2
J: TRBJ1-2
size: .

CDR3: CSAGTGTSSYYEQYF
DNA: TGCAGTGCTGGAACCGGGACTAGCTCTTACTACGAGCAGTACTTC
D: TRBD2
V: TRBV20-1
J: TRBJ2-7
size: .

CDR3: CAISESGQPSSYEQYF
DNA: TGTGCCATCAGTGAGTCAGGACAGCCCAGCTCCTACGAGCAGTACTTC
D: .
V: TRBV10-3
J: TRBJ2-7
size: once

CDR3: CASSHGTFAEAFF
DNA: TGTGCCAGCAGTCACGGGACATTCGCTGAAGCTTTCTTT
D: .
V: TRBV7-6
J: TRBJ1-1
size: few